The present T cell receptor beta chain was sequenced within a study of beta chain features in type 1 diabetes. Study-level points and caveats: Type 1 diabetes patients had moderately but significantly shorter TCRB CDR3s in all four CD4+ subsets. For patients, the naive, central memory and Treg TCRB repertoires appeared more alike than for healthy donors.

V was cut by 3 bases and J by 5 bases, with 13 bases left in between. CDR1 is MNHNY and CDR2 is SVGAGI in the germline V gene (reference sequence). The CDR3 is 14 amino acids. Every bit of the isolated RNA underwent reverse transcription, so sequencing read expressed TCRB transcripts. Assay: immunoSEQ multiplex PCR; the TCRdb copy retains only in-frame clones and omits some. The repertoire holds about 140,000 clones, with about 13% as singletons. In regard to this clone: Its specificity is not known.

The sequence derives from a man younger than 35 with type 1 diabetes. This chain joins TRBV6-6 and TRBJ1-1; TRBD1 might be the D (6 bases). The source material was central memory CD4+ T cells from blood. CDR3 nucleotide sequence: TGTGCCAGCAGTTATGGAGGGGGGGAAACTGAAGCTTTCTTT. Protein sequence: CASSYGGGETEAFF.